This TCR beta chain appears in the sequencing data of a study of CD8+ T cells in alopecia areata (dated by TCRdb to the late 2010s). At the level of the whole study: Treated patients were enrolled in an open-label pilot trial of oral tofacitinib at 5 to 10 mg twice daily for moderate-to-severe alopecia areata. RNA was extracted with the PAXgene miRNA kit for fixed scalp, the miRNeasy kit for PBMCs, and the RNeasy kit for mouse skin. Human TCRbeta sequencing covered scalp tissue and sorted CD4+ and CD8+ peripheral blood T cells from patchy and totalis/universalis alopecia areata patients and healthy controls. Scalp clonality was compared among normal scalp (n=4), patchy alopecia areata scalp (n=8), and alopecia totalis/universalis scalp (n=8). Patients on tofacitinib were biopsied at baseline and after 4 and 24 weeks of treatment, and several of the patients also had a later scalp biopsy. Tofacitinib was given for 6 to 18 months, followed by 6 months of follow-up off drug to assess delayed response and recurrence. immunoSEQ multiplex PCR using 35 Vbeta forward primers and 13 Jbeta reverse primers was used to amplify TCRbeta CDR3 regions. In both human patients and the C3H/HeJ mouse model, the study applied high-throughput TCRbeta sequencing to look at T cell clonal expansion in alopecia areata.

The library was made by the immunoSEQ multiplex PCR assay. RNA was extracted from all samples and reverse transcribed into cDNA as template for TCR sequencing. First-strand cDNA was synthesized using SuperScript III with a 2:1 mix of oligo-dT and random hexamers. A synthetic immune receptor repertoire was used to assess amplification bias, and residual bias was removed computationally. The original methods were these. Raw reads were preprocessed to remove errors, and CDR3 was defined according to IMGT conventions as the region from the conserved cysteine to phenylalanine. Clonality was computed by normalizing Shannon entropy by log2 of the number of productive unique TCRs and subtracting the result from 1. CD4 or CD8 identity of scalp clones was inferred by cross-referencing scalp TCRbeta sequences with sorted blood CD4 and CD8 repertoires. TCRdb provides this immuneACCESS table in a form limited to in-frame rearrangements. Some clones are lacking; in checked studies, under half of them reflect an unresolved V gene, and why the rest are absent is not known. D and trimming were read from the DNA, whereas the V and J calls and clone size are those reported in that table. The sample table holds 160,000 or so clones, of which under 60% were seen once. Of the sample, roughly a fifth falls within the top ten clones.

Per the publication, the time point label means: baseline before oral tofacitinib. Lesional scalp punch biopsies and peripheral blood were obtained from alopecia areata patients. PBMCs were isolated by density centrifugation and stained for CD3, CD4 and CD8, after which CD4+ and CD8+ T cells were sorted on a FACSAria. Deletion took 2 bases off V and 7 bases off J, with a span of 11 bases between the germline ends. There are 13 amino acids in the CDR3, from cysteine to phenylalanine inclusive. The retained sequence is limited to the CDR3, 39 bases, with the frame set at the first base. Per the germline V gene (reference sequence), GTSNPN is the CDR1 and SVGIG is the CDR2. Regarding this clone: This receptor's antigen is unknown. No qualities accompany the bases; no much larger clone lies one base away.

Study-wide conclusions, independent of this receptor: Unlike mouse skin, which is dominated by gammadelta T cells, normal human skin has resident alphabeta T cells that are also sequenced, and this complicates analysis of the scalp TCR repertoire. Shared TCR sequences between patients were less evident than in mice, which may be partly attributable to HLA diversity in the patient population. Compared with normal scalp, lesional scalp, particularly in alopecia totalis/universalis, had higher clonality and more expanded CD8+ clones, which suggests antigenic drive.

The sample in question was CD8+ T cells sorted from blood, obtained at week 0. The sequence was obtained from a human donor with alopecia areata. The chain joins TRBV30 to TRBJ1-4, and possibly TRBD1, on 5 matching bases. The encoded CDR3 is CAWSFGGGEKLFF. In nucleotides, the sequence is TGTGCCTGGAGTTTCGGGGGAGGTGAAAAACTGTTTTTT. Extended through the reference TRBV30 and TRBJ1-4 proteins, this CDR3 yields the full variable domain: SQTIHQWPATLVQPVGSPLSLECTVEGTSNPNLYWYRQAAGRGLQLLFYSVGIGQISSEVPQNLSASRPQDRQFILSSKKLLLSDSGFYLCAWSFGGGEKLFFGSGTQLSVL.